This T cell receptor (beta chain) was captured by sequencing in a study of T cells after yellow fever vaccination (dated by TCRdb to the late 2010s). Notes on the research overall: The SMART-Seq v4 Ultra Low Input RNA kit was used to prepare libraries from fractions with low cell numbers. To follow T-cell clones before and after both primary and booster YFV17D yellow fever vaccination, bulk TCR alpha and beta repertoires underwent longitudinal sequencing. Two healthy male donors made up the cohort, one aged 18 to 29 years and the other aged 30 to 40 years. Blood was drawn at multiple timepoints before and after primary and secondary immunization, with bulk PBMC replicates and cell subsets isolated. The paper's findings and limits, for the study overall: Compared with the primary T-cell response, the secondary T-cell response was faster but weaker, reaching its peak on day 5 rather than on day 15. Only two donors were included in the study, so the extent to which the findings can be generalized is limited. A small fraction of clonotypes appeared in both the CD4 and CD8 compartments, likely as a result of convergent recombination. Most clones expanded after primary vaccination (approximately 96% of CD4 and roughly 90% of CD8) were re-detected after the booster, suggesting that broad memory maintenance occurred. FACS-sorted repertoires could contain abundant contaminating clonotypes from the bulk population, so computational filtering was required.

CDR1 SGHTA and CDR2 FQGTGA were looked up in the germline V gene. Trimming at the junction amounts to 8 bases on V and 11 bases on J, and the germline ends lie 19 bases apart. The CDR3 runs 14 residues from the cysteine to the phenylalanine. Kept here is only the CDR3 DNA, which spans 42 bases and is read in frame from base 1. This clonotype was seen a handful of times. The clone's antigen remains unknown. No qualities accompany the bases; no much larger clone lies one base away. The treatment or condition label here, explained by the study, means: live attenuated yellow fever vaccine strain. A standard Ficoll-Paque protocol was used to isolate PBMCs from peripheral blood. Dynabeads CD4 and CD8 positive selection kits were used to isolate the CD4 and CD8 T-cell fractions. RNA was extracted with TriZol from bulk PBMCs, CD4 and CD8 fractions, and dextramer-positive and dextramer-negative fractions. Sequencing was carried out with an Illumina NovaSeq 6000. TCR cDNA was made using 5'RACE template switching, a step that added a universal primer site and unique molecular identifiers. cDNA synthesis was primed from both the TCR alpha and TCR beta constant segments. Library amplification used two PCR steps, and the second PCR step added sample barcodes and sequencing adapters. Sequencing of libraries was performed on Illumina HiSeq 2500 (2x100 bp) or NovaSeq (2x150 bp). Per the authors' processing: MIGEC handled demultiplexing of reads and collapsing into UMI consensus sequences, while MiXCR performed V(D)J alignment. Vaccine-responding clonotypes were defined with edgeR using replicate PBMC samples, requiring FDR below 0.01 and a log2 fold change above 5 up to day 15. CD4 or CD8 identity was assigned to each bulk clonotype according to whether the clonotype was present at higher abundance in the sequenced CD4 repertoire or the sequenced CD8 repertoire. The raw public data were reprocessed by TCRdb itself: fastp quality trimming at Q25, MiXCR clonotype calling, in-frame beta chains only. CDR3 protein duplicates are merged, each entry listing the most common genes and DNA. TCRdb, not the authors, supplied the V and J calls. In this sample the table shows 150,000 to 200,000 distinct CDR3 sequences, about a tenth of which occur a single time. Clones ranked in the top ten supply roughly 36% of the sample.

This receptor was identified in a man in his late teens or twenties who received the YFV17D yellow fever vaccine. The chain links TRBV7-3 with TRBJ1-6, with TRBD1 perhaps the D gene, on 5 matching bases. This sample comprised CD8+ T cells sorted from PBMCs, obtained 45 days after the yellow fever booster vaccination. The nucleotides are TGTGCCAGCCAAGACAGCCATGATTTCCCACCCCTCCACTTT. The resulting protein is CASQDSHDFPPLHF.